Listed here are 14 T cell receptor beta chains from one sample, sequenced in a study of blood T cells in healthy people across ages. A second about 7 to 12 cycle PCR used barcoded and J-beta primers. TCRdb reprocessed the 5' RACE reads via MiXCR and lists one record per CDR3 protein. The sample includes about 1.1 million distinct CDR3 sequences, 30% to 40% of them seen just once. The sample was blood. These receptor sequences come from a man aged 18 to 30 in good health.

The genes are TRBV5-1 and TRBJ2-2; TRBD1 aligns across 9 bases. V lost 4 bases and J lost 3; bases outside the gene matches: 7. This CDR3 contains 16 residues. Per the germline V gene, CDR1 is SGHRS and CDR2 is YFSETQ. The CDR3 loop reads CASSPIRDRDTGELFF. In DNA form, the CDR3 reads TGCGCCAGCAGCCCTATCCGGGACAGGGACACCGGGGAGCTGTTTTTT.

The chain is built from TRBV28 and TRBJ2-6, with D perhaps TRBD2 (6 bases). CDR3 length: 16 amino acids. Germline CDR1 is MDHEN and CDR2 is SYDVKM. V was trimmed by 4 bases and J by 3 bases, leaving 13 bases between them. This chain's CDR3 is CASSSLGTGGANVLTF. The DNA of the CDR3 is TGTGCCAGCAGTTCCCTCGGGACTGGTGGGGCCAACGTCCTGACTTTC.

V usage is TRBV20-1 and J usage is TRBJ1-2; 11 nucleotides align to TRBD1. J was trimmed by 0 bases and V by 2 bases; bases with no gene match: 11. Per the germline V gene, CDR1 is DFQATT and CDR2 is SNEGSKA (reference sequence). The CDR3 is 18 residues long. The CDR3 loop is CSARPHYGQGATNYGYTF. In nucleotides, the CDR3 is TGCAGTGCTAGACCGCACTATGGACAGGGGGCTACTAACTATGGCTACACCTTC.

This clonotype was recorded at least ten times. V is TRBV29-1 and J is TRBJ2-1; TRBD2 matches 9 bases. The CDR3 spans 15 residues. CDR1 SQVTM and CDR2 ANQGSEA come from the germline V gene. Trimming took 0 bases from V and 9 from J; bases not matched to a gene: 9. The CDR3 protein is CSVEDRAGGRSEQFF. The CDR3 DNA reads TGCAGCGTTGAAGATCGGGCGGGGGGGCGCAGTGAGCAGTTCTTC.

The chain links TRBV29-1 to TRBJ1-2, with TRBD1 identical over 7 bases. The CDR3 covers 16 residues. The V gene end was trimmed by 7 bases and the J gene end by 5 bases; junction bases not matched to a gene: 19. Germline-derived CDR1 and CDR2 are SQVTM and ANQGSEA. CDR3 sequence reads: CSALPRANRGLYGYTF. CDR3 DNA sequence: TGCAGCGCCCTTCCTAGAGCGAACAGGGGCCTTTATGGCTACACCTTC.

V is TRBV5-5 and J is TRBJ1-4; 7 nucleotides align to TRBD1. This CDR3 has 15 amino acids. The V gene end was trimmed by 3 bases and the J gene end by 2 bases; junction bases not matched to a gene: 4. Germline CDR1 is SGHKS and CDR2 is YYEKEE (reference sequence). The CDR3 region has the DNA TGTGCCAGCAGCTCCGACAGGGAGACTAATGAAAAACTGTTTTTT. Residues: CASSSDRETNEKLFF. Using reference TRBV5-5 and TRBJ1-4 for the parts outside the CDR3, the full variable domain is DAGVTQSPTHLIKTRGQQVTLRCSPISGHKSVSWYQQVLGQGPQFIFQYYEKEERGRGNFPDRFSARQFPNYSSELNVNALLLGDSALYLCASSSDRETNEKLFFGSGTQLSVL.

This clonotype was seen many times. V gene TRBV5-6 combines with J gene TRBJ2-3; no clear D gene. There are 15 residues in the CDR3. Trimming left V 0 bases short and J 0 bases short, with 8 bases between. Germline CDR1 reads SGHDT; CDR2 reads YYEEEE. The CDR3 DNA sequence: TGTGCCAGCAGCTTGGTGGTCACTAGCACAGATACGCAGTATTTT. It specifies CASSLVVTSTDTQYF.

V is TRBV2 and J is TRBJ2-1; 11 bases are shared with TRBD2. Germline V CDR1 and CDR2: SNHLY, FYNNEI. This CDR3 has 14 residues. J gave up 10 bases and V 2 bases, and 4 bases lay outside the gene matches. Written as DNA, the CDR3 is TGTGCCAGCAGTGAACTAGCGGGGGGACAAGAGCAGTTCTTC. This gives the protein CASSELAGGQEQFF.

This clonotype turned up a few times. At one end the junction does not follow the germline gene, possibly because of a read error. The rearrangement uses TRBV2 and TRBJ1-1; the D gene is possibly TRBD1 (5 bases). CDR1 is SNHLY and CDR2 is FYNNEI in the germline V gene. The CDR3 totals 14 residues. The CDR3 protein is CDSIPMVGETEAFF. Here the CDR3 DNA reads TGTGACAGCATCCCGATGGTAGGGGAAACTGAAGCTTTCTTT.

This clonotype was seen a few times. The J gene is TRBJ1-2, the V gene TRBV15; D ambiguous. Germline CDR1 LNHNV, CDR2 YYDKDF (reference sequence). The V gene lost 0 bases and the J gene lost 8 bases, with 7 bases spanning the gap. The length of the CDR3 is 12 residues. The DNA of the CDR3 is TGTGCCACCAGCAGAGAAACTATCGGCTACACCTTC. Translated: CATSRETIGYTF.

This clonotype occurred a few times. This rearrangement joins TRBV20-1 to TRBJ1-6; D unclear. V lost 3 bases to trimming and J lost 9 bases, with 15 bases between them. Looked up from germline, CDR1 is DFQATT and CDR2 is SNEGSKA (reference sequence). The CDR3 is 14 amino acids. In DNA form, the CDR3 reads TGCAGTGCTAGTCCCGGAAAGCAATCTTCACCCCTCCACTTT. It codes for CSASPGKQSSPLHF.

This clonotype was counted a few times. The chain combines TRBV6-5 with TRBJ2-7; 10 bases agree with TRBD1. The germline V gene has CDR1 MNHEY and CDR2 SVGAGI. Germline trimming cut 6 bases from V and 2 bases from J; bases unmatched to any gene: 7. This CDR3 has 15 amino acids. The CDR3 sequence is CASRQGQGGTYEQYF. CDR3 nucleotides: TGTGCCAGCAGACAAGGACAGGGGGGAACCTACGAGCAGTACTTC.

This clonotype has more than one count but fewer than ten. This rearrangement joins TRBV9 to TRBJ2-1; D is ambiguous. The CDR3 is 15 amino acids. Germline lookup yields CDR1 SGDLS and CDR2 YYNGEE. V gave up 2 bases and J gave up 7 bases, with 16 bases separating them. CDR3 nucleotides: TGTGCCAGCAGCGTGGGCGACTCTCCCGGGAATGAGCAGTTCTTC. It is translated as CASSVGDSPGNEQFF.

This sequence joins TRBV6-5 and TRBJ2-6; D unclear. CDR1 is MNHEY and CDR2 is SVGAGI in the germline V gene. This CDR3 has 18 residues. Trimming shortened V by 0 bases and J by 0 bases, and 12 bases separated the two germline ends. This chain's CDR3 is CASSYSQLIDSGANVLTF. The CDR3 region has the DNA TGTGCCAGCAGTTACTCGCAACTTATCGACTCTGGGGCCAACGTCCTGACTTTC.